These T cell receptor beta chains were read from a single sample in a study of control samples from healthy donors and cancer patients. Using immunoSEQ multiplex PCR, the repertoire was profiled, and TCRdb retains in-frame clones only, with some absent. This sample yields roughly 74,000 clones, of which roughly 93% are seen a single time; around 4.9% belongs to the top ten. What was sequenced was blood. The receptors shown here come from a woman aged 18-29 years in good health. The CDR3 runs from the conserved cysteine through the conserved F or W. D genes are given only for firm matches. The size of a clone is reported for some rows only, either as once, few or many, or as a class for expanded clones.

TRBD2 once TRBJ2-5 TRBV3-1/TRBV3-2 TGTGCCAGCAGCCAAGATGGGGTGAGGAGCGGGAGGATCGTGGAGACCCAGTACTTC CASSQDGVRSGRIVETQYF
TRBD2 NA TRBJ2-7 TRBV6-5 TGTGCCAGCAGTTCCCGGGGACTAGCGGCCTACGAGCAGTACTTC CASSSRGLAAYEQYF
NA NA TRBJ2-5 TRBV19 TGTGCCAGTAGTCCAGGACAAGAGACCCAGTACTTC CASSPGQETQYF
NA few TRBJ2-5 TRBV6-6 TGTGCCAGCAGTTACTCCCAGTACCAAGAGACCCAGTACTTC CASSYSQYQETQYF
NA NA TRBJ1-1 TRBV11-2 TGTGCCAGCAGCTCCAGACAGTATGAAGCTTTCTTT CASSSRQYEAFF
NA once TRBJ2-1 TRBV27 TGTGCCAGCAGTTTATTTAGCTTGGGGAGCATCAATGAGCAGTTCTTC CASSLFSLGSINEQFF
TRBD1 NA TRBJ2-7 TRBV5-5 TGTGCCAGCAGCTTGGGGACAGGCACCTACGAGCAGTACTTC CASSLGTGTYEQYF
NA NA TRBJ2-5 TRBV28 TGTGCCAGCAGCCTTGGACAAAAGTACCAAGAGACCCAGTACTTC CASSLGQKYQETQYF
NA NA TRBJ1-5 TRBV6-8 TGTGCCAGCCGAACCGCACAGGGCAATCAGCCCCAGCATTTT CASRTAQGNQPQHF
NA NA TRBJ1-4 TRBV5-1 TGCGCCAGCAGCTTGGACGGGGAAAAACTGTTTTTT CASSLDGEKLFF
NA NA TRBJ2-7 TRBV7-8 TGTGCCAGCAGCCCTGCCGGGATCTACGAGCAGTACTTC CASSPAGIYEQYF
TRBD1 NA TRBJ1-2 TRBV4-1 TGCGCCAGCAGCCAACCGCGGACAGGGGAGGGCTACACCTTC CASSQPRTGEGYTF
TRBD1 NA TRBJ2-1 TRBV19 TGTGCCAGTAGGGATCCGGGACAGGGGAAAGTAAATGAGCAGTTCTTC CASRDPGQGKVNEQFF
NA NA TRBJ2-1 TRBV12-2 TGTGCAAGTCGCCCGGGGACTAGCGGGATATACAATGAGCAGTTCTTC CASRPGTSGIYNEQFF
NA NA TRBJ2-1 TRBV15 TGTGCCACCAGCGAGTGGGGCGAACGCTCCTACAATGAGCAGTTCTTC CATSEWGERSYNEQFF
NA NA TRBJ1-3 TRBV2 TGTGCCAGCAGAGCGGACAGCCCGGGAAACACCATATATTTT CASRADSPGNTIYF
NA NA TRBJ2-1 TRBV28 TGTGCCAGCTCGGGAGTTTCCTACAATGAGCAGTTCTTC CASSGVSYNEQFF
TRBD1 NA TRBJ2-1 TRBV28 TGTGCCAGCAGTTCGACCTCCCTAGACAGGGTTGGCAATGAGCAGTTCTTC CASSSTSLDRVGNEQFF
NA NA TRBJ1-2 TRBV5-1 TGCGCCAGCAGCTTGGAAGGGGGGAACTATGGCTACACCTTC CASSLEGGNYGYTF
NA NA TRBJ2-1 TRBV11-2 TGTGCCAGCAGCCGAAATCGGGCCTTTGAGCAGTTCTTC CASSRNRAFEQFF
TRBD2 NA TRBJ2-1 TRBV11-2 TGTGCCAGCAGCTTAGATCGGAGCGGGGGGGCCGGTTTCTACAATGAGCAGTTCTTC CASSLDRSGGAGFYNEQFF
TRBD2 NA TRBJ2-2 TRBV28 TGTGCCAGCAGTATCGGACTAGCGGGAGGCACCGGGGAGCTGTTTTTT CASSIGLAGGTGELFF
NA NA TRBJ2-2 TRBV25-1 TGTGCCAGCATGGGCCGCTCGAACACCGGGGAGCTGTTTTTT CASMGRSNTGELFF
NA NA TRBJ1-2 TRBV6-5 TGTGCCAGCACGATTACCACGGGGCTTCGAGGCTACACCTTC CASTITTGLRGYTF
NA NA TRBJ1-1 TRBV12-5 TGTGCTAGTGGTCCCAACTTGGGGGTGTCGGGCACTGAAGCTTTCTTT CASGPNLGVSGTEAFF
NA NA TRBJ2-7 TRBV5-1 TGCGCCAGCAGCTTGCCGGGGACGGGCAACTACGAGCAGTACTTC CASSLPGTGNYEQYF
NA NA TRBJ2-3 TRBV27 TGTGCCAGCAGTATCTCAGGAGCGCAGTATTTT CASSISGAQYF
NA NA TRBJ2-2 TRBV10-3 TGTGCCATCAGTGAGTCGGGAGAGGACACCGGGGAGCTGTTTTTT CAISESGEDTGELFF
NA NA TRBJ2-5 TRBV4-1 TGCGCCAGCAGCCCAGCCGGGACAAGGAGGGGTGAGACCCAGTACTTC CASSPAGTRRGETQYF
NA NA TRBJ1-2 TRBV5-1 TGCGCCAGCAGCTTGGCAGAGGGGGATGGCTACACCTTC CASSLAEGDGYTF
NA NA TRBJ1-2 TRBV18 TGTGCCAGCTCACCCCCAGCTTTAAGATCCTATGGCTACACCTTC CASSPPALRSYGYTF
NA few TRBJ2-5 TRBV2 TGTGCCAGCAGTGCTGTTCCTTCGGGAGTCCAAGAGACCCAGTACTTC CASSAVPSGVQETQYF
TRBD1 NA TRBJ1-1 TRBV5-1 TGCGCCAGCAGCCCGCCGGGACAGGGGGCGCTTGAAGCTTTCTTT CASSPPGQGALEAFF
TRBD1 NA TRBJ1-5 TRBV18 TGTGCCAGCTCACCAATTATGACTGGGACAGGGGTTCAGCCCCAGCATTTT CASSPIMTGTGVQPQHF
NA NA TRBJ1-6 TRBV28 TGTGCCAGCAGTTTATATGATTCACCCCTCCACTTT CASSLYDSPLHF
TRBD2 NA TRBJ2-5 TRBV25-1 TGTGCCAGCAGTGATAGCGGGAGGCAAGAGACCCAGTACTTC CASSDSGRQETQYF
NA NA TRBJ2-1 TRBV21-1 TGTGCCAGCAGCAAAGATAGCGAGGCAGCTGTTGTGCAGTTCTTC CASSKDSEAAVVQFF
NA NA TRBJ2-5 TRBV27 TGTGCCAGCAGATCGTATTGGGAAGAGACCCAGTACTTC CASRSYWEETQYF
NA NA TRBJ2-5 TRBV5-6 TGTGCCAGCAGCTTGGAAGCCGGGGAGACCCAGTACTTC CASSLEAGETQYF
NA NA TRBJ2-7 TRBV10-2 TGCGCCAGCATTTCGGGGAACTACGAGCAGTACTTC CASISGNYEQYF
NA NA TRBJ2-3 TRBV21-1 TGTGCCAGCAGCAAAGCCGGGCGGGAGAGGGAGGCTGGCACAGATACGCAGTATTTT CASSKAGREREAGTDTQYF
NA once TRBJ1-4 TRBV5-1 TGCGCCAGCAGCCAACTGGACCGGGAAATTGAAAAACTGTTTTTT CASSQLDREIEKLFF
NA NA TRBJ2-5 TRBV19 TGTGCCAGTAGTATAGGGCAGGGGAAGGAGACCCAGTACTTC CASSIGQGKETQYF
NA NA TRBJ2-5 TRBV2 TGTGCCAGCAGTCAATGGTCGCGTACCGAAGAGACCCAGTACTTC CASSQWSRTEETQYF
NA NA TRBJ1-5 TRBV4-1 TGCGCCAGCAGCCAGGATTCCCTTGCCAGACTCAATCAGCCCCAGCATTTT CASSQDSLARLNQPQHF
NA NA TRBJ2-1 TRBV28 TGTGCCAGCAGGCTGGACAATGGGGGCAATGAGCAGTTCTTC CASRLDNGGNEQFF
NA NA TRBJ1-5 TRBV6-1 TGTGCCAGCAGTGAATTAGGACAGCCCCAGCATTTT CASSELGQPQHF
TRBD1 NA TRBJ1-1 TRBV25-1 TGTGCCAGCCAGCCCCTGGACAGGGAGAATGAAGCTTTCTTT CASQPLDRENEAFF
NA NA TRBJ1-5 TRBV7-2 TGTGCCAGCAGCTTAAGACAGTCCTTCTCGAGCAATCAGCCCCAGCATTTT CASSLRQSFSSNQPQHF
TRBD2 NA TRBJ2-1 TRBV5-1 TGCGCCAGCAGCTTGACTAGCGGACCTCACAATGAGCAGTTCTTC CASSLTSGPHNEQFF
NA NA TRBJ2-2 TRBV9 TGTGCCAGCAGCGTAGAGGTAACCGGGGAGCTGTTTTTT CASSVEVTGELFF
NA NA TRBJ1-2 TRBV10-2 TGCGCCAGCAGTGAGTCCGGGACATCAGGGGATGGCTACACCTTC CASSESGTSGDGYTF